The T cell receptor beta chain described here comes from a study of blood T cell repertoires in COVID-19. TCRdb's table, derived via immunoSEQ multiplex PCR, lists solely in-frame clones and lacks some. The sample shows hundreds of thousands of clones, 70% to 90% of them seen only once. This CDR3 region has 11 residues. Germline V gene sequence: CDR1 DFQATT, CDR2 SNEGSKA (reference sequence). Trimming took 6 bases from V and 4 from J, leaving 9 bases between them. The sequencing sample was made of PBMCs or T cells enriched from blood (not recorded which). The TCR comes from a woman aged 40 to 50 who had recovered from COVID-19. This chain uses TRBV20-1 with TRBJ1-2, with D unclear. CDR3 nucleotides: TGCAGTGCCCCAGGTACCTATGGCTACACCTTC. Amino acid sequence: CSAPGTYGYTF.